This TCR beta chain was recorded in a study of blood T cell repertoires in COVID-19. Study at large: Sources were T cells, B-cell-depleted T cells, or PBMCs; the material itself was cDNA or gDNA.

V shed 0 bases, J shed 1 base, and the junction held 2 bases outside the gene matches. The V gene's germline CDR1 is SGHTA and CDR2 FQGNSA. The CDR3 length is 15 residues. Clones were read by immunoSEQ multiplex PCR, and TCRdb kept only the in-frame ones, dropping some. Of some 250,000 clones detected, around 89% appear once; the ten largest clones hold roughly 8.6%. This sequence was found in a man aged 40-49 years who had recovered from COVID-19. Material for sequencing was PBMCs or T cells enriched from blood (not recorded which). The V and J genes are TRBV7-2 and TRBJ2-5; 7 bases align to TRBD1. The CDR3 sequence: CASSLAGQPQETQYF. The CDR3 nucleotides read TGTGCCAGCAGCTTAGCGGGACAGCCCCAAGAGACCCAGTACTTC.